The TCR beta chain described here comes from a study of T cell repertoires and HLA-DP antigens. The overall study: One alloantigen had ten groove amino acid differences from self, the other one.

The CDR3 is 15 amino acids. V was clipped by 5 bases and J by 12 bases, with 21 bases between them. CDR1 is SGHDT, CDR2 YYEEEE, per germline. Details on this clone: Its target is not known.

Average purity of the negatively selected CD4+ T cells was about 98%. Primers targeted 54 TRBV and 13 TRBJ segments. Profiling relied on immunoSEQ multiplex PCR, and the TCRdb table lists in-frame clones only, not all of them. The sample lists about 110,000 clones, approximately 92% occurring once. The receptor was isolated from a woman between 18 and 30 years old in good health and CMV-seronegative. The chain uses TRBV5-6 and TRBJ1-6, with a weak D call TRBD1 (6 bases). Sequenced input: CD4+ T cells from PBMCs. CDR3 residues: CASRERQAQIQPLHF. The CDR3 DNA follows: TGTGCCAGCAGAGAGCGACAGGCCCAAATTCAACCCCTCCACTTT.